The 20 T cell receptor beta chains given below trace back to one sample, sequenced in a study of shared clonotypes between healthy human individuals. Sequencing was performed with immunoSEQ multiplex PCR; in TCRdb, only in-frame clones are kept and a portion is missing. In the table there are around 690,000 clones, 90% of which are singletons. Sequencing was done on a sample of memory CD8+ T cells from PBMCs. Subset described: CD45RO+ cells pooled with CCR7-negative TemRA cells. The receptor source for this set is a young man in good health. Some clones in this sample may be carry-over from other donors' samples.

The V gene is TRBV7-6, the J gene TRBJ1-2, with a weak D call TRBD1 (6 bases). Germline V gene lookup returns CDR1 SGHVS and CDR2 FNYEAQ. The germline V and J ends were trimmed by 5 bases and 4 bases, with 17 bases remaining between them. CDR3 length equals 15 residues. The CDR3 is CASSLHPQGGYGYTF. Here the CDR3 DNA reads TGTGCCAGCAGCCTTCACCCACAGGGTGGCTATGGCTACACCTTC.

The gene calls are TRBV7-8 and TRBJ2-7, with 10 bases fitting TRBD2. V trimming: 5 bases; J trimming: 1 base; junction bases outside the gene matches: 14. This CDR3 has 18 amino acids. Germline values: CDR1 SGHVS, CDR2 FQNEAQ. The CDR3 DNA reads as TGTGCCAGCAGCGCCGGACTAGCGGAGAGCCCGGCTTCCTACGAGCAGTACTTC. It yields the protein CASSAGLAESPASYEQYF.

This chain uses TRBV27 with TRBJ2-1, with TRBD2 matching over 14 bases. After removal of 8 bases from V and 0 bases from J, the junction contained 9 bases not matched to a gene. This CDR3 is 18 amino acids long. Germline V gene lookup returns CDR1 MNHEY and CDR2 SMNVEV (reference sequence). CDR3 sequence (DNA): TGTGCCAGCCACCGGACTAGCGGGAGGATAAGCTCCTACAATGAGCAGTTCTTC. The encoded protein is CASHRTSGRISSYNEQFF.

V and J are TRBV6-5 and TRBJ2-4; no reliable D call. V was clipped by 5 bases and J by 3 bases, with 11 bases between them. This CDR3 is 14 amino acids long. Germline CDR1 and CDR2: MNHEY and SVGAGI. CDR3 in amino acids: CASSALPGKNIQYF. Written as DNA, the CDR3 is TGTGCCAGCAGTGCACTACCTGGCAAAAACATTCAGTACTTC.

The chain is built from TRBV10-2 and TRBJ1-3; D unresolved. The CDR3 is made up of 14 amino acids. Germline V lookup: CDR1 WSHSY, CDR2 SAAADI. Trimming stripped 6 bases from V and 6 bases from J, with 15 bases between. The CDR3 loop reads CASRPTDALNTIYF. The CDR3, as DNA: TGCGCCAGCAGACCGACGGACGCCTTAAACACCATATATTTT.

This chain links TRBV28 with TRBJ1-2; D gene ambiguous. V lost 6 bases, J lost 4 bases, and 15 bases lay in between. The CDR3 is 14 amino acids. Germline lookup yields CDR1 MDHEN and CDR2 SYDVKM. CDR3: CASRVGRSSYGYTF. CDR3 sequence (DNA): TGTGCCAGCAGGGTAGGCCGGTCCTCCTATGGCTACACCTTC.

The chain couples TRBV16 to TRBJ2-7; 7 nucleotides agree with TRBD1. The V segment lost 4 bases and the J segment 4 bases; nucleotides outside the gene matches: 7. The CDR3 has 14 residues. Germline CDR1 reads KGHSY; CDR2 reads FQNENV. The DNA of the CDR3 is TGTGCCAGCAGCCGCTATAGGACAGGTTACGAGCAGTACTTC. Protein product: CASSRYRTGYEQYF.

V is TRBV7-3 and J is TRBJ1-2; D possibly corresponds to TRBD1 (5 bases). There are 15 residues in the CDR3. Trimming pared 4 bases from V and 3 bases from J, leaving 15 bases between. The germline V gene has CDR1 SGHTA and CDR2 FQGTGA. CDR3 in amino acids: CASSSGPGDYYGYTF. As DNA, the CDR3 is TGTGCCAGCAGCTCCGGCCCTGGGGACTACTATGGCTACACCTTC.

The V call is TRBV6-1, the J call TRBJ2-7; TRBD1 or TRBD2 may be the D gene (7 bases each). This CDR3 comprises 13 residues. Trimming took 11 bases from V and 2 from J, leaving 16 bases between them. Germline loops: CDR1 MNHNS, CDR2 SASEGT. The CDR3 DNA reads TGTGCCTCAGGGGGAGGGGGACCCTACGAGCAGTACTTC. Translating it yields CASGGGGPYEQYF.

V and J are TRBV5-4 and TRBJ2-1, with TRBD2 identical over 10 bases. Germline V gene lookup returns CDR1 SGHNT and CDR2 YYREEE (reference sequence). The CDR3 runs to 16 residues. V lost 1 base, J lost 7 bases, and 8 bases stayed unmatched. The CDR3 loop is CASSLWSSGRVNEQFF. Here the CDR3 DNA reads TGTGCCAGCAGCTTGTGGTCCAGCGGGAGGGTTAATGAGCAGTTCTTC. The variable domain in full, completed from reference TRBV5-4 and TRBJ2-1, reads ETGVTQSPTHLIKTRGQQVTLRCSSQSGHNTVSWYQQALGQGPQFIFQYYREEENGRGNFPPRFSGLQFPNYSSELNVNALELDDSALYLCASSLWSSGRVNEQFFGPGTRLTVL.

This chain joins TRBV7-2 and TRBJ2-7; 13 nucleotides align to TRBD2. Germline V gene data show CDR1 as SGHTA and CDR2 as FQGNSA. The length of the CDR3 is 16 residues. V lost 5 bases to trimming and J lost 1 base; unmatched junction nucleotides: 5. This CDR3 reads CASSLRTSGGSYEQYF. CDR3 nucleotides: TGTGCCAGCAGCCTCCGGACTAGCGGGGGTTCCTACGAGCAGTACTTC.

The genes are TRBV4-3 and TRBJ2-3, with 10 bases aligning to TRBD1. This CDR3 is 17 amino acids long. The germline V gene encodes CDR1 LGHNA and CDR2 YSLEER. Losses at the gene ends were 5 bases for V and 2 bases for J; bases not matched to a gene: 10. The CDR3 here is CASSARRDRGYTDTQYF. The CDR3 DNA is TGCGCCAGCAGCGCACGCCGGGACAGGGGTTACACAGATACGCAGTATTTT.

This clone has a single count. The chain is built from TRBV27 and TRBJ2-5; D tentatively reads TRBD1 or TRBD2 (5 bases each). The CDR3 is 15 residues long. CDR1 is MNHEY, CDR2 SMNVEV, per germline (reference sequence). Trimming took 3 bases from V and 5 from J, leaving 16 bases between them. CDR3 coding DNA: TGTGCCAGCAGTTTGGTGGGACCCCAAGGGGAGACCCAGTACTTC. Residues: CASSLVGPQGETQYF.

This clone has just a few counts. The chain has TRBV7-9 and TRBJ1-2; TRBD1 might be the D (5 bases). CDR3 length: 16 residues. CDR1 and CDR2 (germline): SEHNR, FQNEAQ (reference sequence). Trimming cost V 2 bases and J 5 bases, with 18 bases left between them. CDR3 bases: TGTGCCAGCAGCTTAAGGAGGGGAAAAGCTGAATATGGCTACACCTTC. Translating gives CASSLRRGKAEYGYTF.

This clone was seen only once. The chain employs TRBV27 and TRBJ2-7; D gene ambiguous. Germline V lookup: CDR1 MNHEY, CDR2 SMNVEV (reference sequence). The V end lost 5 bases, the J end lost 4 bases, and 12 bases lay between the germline ends. The CDR3 runs to 13 residues. The CDR3 is CASSLGRVYEQYF. For the CDR3, the DNA is TGTGCCAGCAGTCTTGGCCGGGTTTACGAGCAGTACTTC.

The chain is built from TRBV28 and TRBJ2-6; 8 bases are shared with TRBD1. The length of the CDR3 is 17 residues. The V gene's germline CDR1 is MDHEN and CDR2 SYDVKM. V lost 0 bases to trimming and J lost 0 bases; unmatched junction nucleotides: 1. The CDR3 protein is CASSLWDRDSGANVLTF. Written as DNA, the CDR3 is TGTGCCAGCAGTTTATGGGACAGGGACTCTGGGGCCAACGTCCTGACTTTC.

This clone was recorded a few times. The chain recombines TRBV27 with TRBJ1-5, with 7 nucleotides matching TRBD1. The V and J ends lost 4 bases and 5 bases, in that order; junction bases with no gene match: 5. CDR1 and CDR2 (germline): MNHEY, SMNVEV (reference sequence). CDR3 size: 14 residues. The CDR3 nucleotides are TGTGCCAGCAGTTCTCAGGGGGGCGATCAGCCCCAGCATTTT. Translation: CASSSQGGDQPQHF.

The CDR3 here is CASSLSPVVSYNEQFF. The CDR3 DNA reads as TGCGCCAGCAGCTTATCACCGGTTGTCTCCTACAATGAGCAGTTCTTC. The chain combines TRBV5-1 with TRBJ2-1; no clear D. The CDR3 consists of 16 residues. V lost 2 bases to trimming and J lost 0 bases, with 12 bases between them. The germline V gene encodes CDR1 SGHRS and CDR2 YFSETQ.

V and J are TRBV28 and TRBJ2-5; the D is unclear. Trimming shortened V by 1 base and J by 5 bases, and 8 bases separated the two germline ends. This CDR3 has 13 residues. Germline CDR1 MDHEN, CDR2 SYDVKM. For the CDR3, the DNA is TGTGCCAGCAGTTTATTGGGTCTGGAGACCCAGTACTTC. It is translated as CASSLLGLETQYF.

In DNA, the CDR3 is TGCGCCAGCAGTCCACGGCCCTTCCGAGATGGCTACACCTTC. Protein product: CASSPRPFRDGYTF. V is TRBV23-1 and J is TRBJ1-2; D unresolved. TRBV23-1 is an ORF, with its function uncertain. The CDR3 extends over 14 amino acids. V was clipped by 4 bases and J by 6 bases, with 15 bases between them.